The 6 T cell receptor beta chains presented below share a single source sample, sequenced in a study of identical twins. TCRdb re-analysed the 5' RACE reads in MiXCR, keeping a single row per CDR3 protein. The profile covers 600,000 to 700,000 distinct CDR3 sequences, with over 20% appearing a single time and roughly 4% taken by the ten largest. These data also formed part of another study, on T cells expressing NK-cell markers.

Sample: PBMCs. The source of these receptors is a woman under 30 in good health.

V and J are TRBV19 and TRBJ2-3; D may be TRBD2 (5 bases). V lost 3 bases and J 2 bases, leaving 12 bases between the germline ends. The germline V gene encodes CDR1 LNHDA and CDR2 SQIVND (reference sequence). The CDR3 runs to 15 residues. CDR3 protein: CASSIPHGLTDTQYF. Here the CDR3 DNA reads TGTGCCAGTAGTATCCCCCACGGACTCACAGATACGCAGTATTTT.

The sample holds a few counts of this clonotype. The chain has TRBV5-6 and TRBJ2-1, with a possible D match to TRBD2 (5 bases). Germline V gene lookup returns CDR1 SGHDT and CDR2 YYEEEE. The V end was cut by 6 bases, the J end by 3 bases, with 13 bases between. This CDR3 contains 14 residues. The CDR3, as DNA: TGTGCCAGCAAAGACTACACCTTCTACAATGAGCAGTTCTTC. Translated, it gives CASKDYTFYNEQFF.

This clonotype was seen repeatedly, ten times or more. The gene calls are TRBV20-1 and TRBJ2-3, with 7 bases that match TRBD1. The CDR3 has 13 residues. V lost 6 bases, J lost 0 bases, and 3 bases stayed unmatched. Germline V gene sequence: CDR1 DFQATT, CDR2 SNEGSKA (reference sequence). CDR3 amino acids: CSAGQSSTDTQYF. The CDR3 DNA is TGCAGTGCGGGACAGTCGAGCACAGATACGCAGTATTTT.

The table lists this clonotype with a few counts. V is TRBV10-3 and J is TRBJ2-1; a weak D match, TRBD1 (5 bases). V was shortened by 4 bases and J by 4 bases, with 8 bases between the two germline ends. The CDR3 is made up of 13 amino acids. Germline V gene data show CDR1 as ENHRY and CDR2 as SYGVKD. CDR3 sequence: CAISGQNYNEQFF. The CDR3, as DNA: TGTGCCATCAGTGGACAGAATTACAATGAGCAGTTCTTC.

This chain's CDR3 is CSARVGLREQFF. The CDR3 nucleotides read TGCAGTGCTAGAGTCGGTTTACGTGAGCAGTTCTTC. This rearrangement joins TRBV20-1 to TRBJ2-1; D not resolved. The length of the CDR3 is 12 residues. Per the germline V gene, CDR1 is DFQATT and CDR2 is SNEGSKA (reference sequence). V was cut by 1 base and J by 9 bases, with 10 bases left in between.

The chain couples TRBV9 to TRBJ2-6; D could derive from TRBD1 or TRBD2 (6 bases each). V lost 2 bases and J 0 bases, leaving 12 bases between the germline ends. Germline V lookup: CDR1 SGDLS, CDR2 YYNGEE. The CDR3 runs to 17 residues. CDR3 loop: CASSVGGPSSGANVLTF. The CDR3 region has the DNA TGTGCCAGCAGCGTTGGGGGGCCCAGCTCTGGGGCCAACGTCCTGACTTTC.